This TCR beta chain was sequenced for a study of T cells in Graves' hyperthyroidism and ophthalmopathy. This clonotype was picked up many times. RNA transcripts gave rise to amplified TCR beta CDR3 regions. TCR CDR3 underwent first-round RT-PCR with the HTBI primer set. A single record per CDR3 protein comes from TCRdb applying MiXCR to the multiplex PCR reads. The table shows a few hundred thousand distinct CDR3 sequences, with about 13% occurring only once. With V trimmed by 4 bases and J by 7 bases, 11 bases remained unmatched. There are 14 residues in the CDR3. Germline V lookup: CDR1 SGHRS, CDR2 YFSETQ.

Material: blood. The rearrangement links TRBV5-1 to TRBJ2-7; 7 bases line up with TRBD2. This sequence was found in a woman younger than 35 with Graves' hyperthyroidism. CDR3 sequence reads: CASSTLRGSGEQYF. The CDR3 DNA reads TGCGCCAGCAGCACCCTCCGGGGTAGCGGGGAGCAGTACTTC.